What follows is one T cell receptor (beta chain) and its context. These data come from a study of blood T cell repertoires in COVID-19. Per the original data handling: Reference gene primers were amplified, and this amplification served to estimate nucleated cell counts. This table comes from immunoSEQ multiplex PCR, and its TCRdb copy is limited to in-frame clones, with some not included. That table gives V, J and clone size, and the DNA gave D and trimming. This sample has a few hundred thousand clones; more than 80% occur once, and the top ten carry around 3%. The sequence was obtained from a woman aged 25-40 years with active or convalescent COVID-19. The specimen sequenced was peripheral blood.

The CDR3 is CASSFRGENSPLHF. CDR3 DNA sequence: TGTGCCAGCAGCTTCAGGGGAGAGAATTCACCCCTCCACTTT. The chain has TRBV7-9 and TRBJ1-6, with D maybe TRBD1 (6 bases). CDR1 and CDR2 (germline): SEHNR, FQNEAQ (reference sequence). The CDR3 has 14 amino acids. Trimming left V 3 bases short and J 7 bases short, with 10 bases between. The variable domain in full, with the rest retrieved from reference TRBV7-9 and TRBJ1-6, is DTGVSQNPRHKITKRGQNVTFRCDPISEHNRLYWYRQTLGQGPEFLTYFQNEAQLEKSRLLSDRFSAERPKGSFSTLEIQRTEQGDSAMYLCASSFRGENSPLHFGNGTRLTVT.